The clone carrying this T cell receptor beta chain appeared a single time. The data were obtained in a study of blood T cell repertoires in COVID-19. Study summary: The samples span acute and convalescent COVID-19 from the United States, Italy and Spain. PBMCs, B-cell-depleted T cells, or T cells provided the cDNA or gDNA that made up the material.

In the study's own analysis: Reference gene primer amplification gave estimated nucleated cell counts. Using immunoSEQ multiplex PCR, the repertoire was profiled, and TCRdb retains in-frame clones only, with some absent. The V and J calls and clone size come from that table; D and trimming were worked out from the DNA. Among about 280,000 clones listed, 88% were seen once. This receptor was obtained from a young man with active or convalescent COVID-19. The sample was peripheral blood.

The DNA of the CDR3 is TGTGCCAGCAGCCAGAAGGACACTGGAAACACCATATATTTT. Amino acids: CASSQKDTGNTIYF. The chain joins TRBV5-4 to TRBJ1-3, with TRBD1 as a possible D gene (5 bases). V shed 4 bases and J shed 2 bases, with 10 bases lying between them. The CDR3 extends over 14 amino acids. Per the germline V gene, CDR1 is SGHNT and CDR2 is YYREEE (reference sequence). The full variable domain, its missing parts supplied by reference TRBV5-4 and TRBJ1-3, is ETGVTQSPTHLIKTRGQQVTLRCSSQSGHNTVSWYQQALGQGPQFIFQYYREEENGRGNFPPRFSGLQFPNYSSELNVNALELDDSALYLCASSQKDTGNTIYFGEGSWLTVV.